The 10 T cell receptor beta chains below come from one sample, sequenced in a study of technical replicates of blood from several donors. Profiling relied on immunoSEQ multiplex PCR, and the TCRdb table lists in-frame clones only, not all of them. This sample has some 77,000 clones, with 80% to 90% found just once. The sequenced sample was PBMCs. These receptor sequences come from a human donor in good health. Some clones in this sample may be carry-over from other donors' samples.

The rearrangement joins TRBV4-2 to TRBJ2-7; 9 bases match TRBD2. J lost 5 bases, V lost 6 bases, and 11 bases had no gene match. Germline V gene lookup returns CDR1 LGHNA and CDR2 YNFKEQ. The length of the CDR3 is 15 residues. DNA for the CDR3: TGTGCCAGCAGGTACTCGCCTAGCGGGAACGACGAGCAGTACTTC. Its protein is CASRYSPSGNDEQYF.

V gene TRBV2 combines with J gene TRBJ1-5; no clear D gene. Trimming left V 3 bases short and J 6 bases short, with 9 bases between. Germline-derived CDR1 and CDR2 are SNHLY and FYNNEI. This CDR3 is built from 13 residues. For the CDR3, the DNA is TGTGCCAGCAGTGATAGCAGAGCTCAGCCCCAGCATTTT. Its protein is CASSDSRAQPQHF.

This clone was detected once. J is TRBJ2-2 and V is TRBV19; the match to TRBD1 covers 8 bases. The J segment lost 4 bases and the V segment lost 6 bases, leaving 7 bases of the junction unmatched. There are 15 residues in the CDR3. CDR1 LNHDA and CDR2 SQIVND come from the germline V gene (reference sequence). CDR3 protein: CASRSDRAGTGELFF. The CDR3 DNA sequence: TGTGCCAGTAGATCGGACAGGGCGGGCACCGGGGAGCTGTTTTTT.

J is TRBJ2-3 and V is TRBV5-1; TRBD1 aligns across 8 bases. Germline V CDR1 and CDR2: SGHRS, YFSETQ. Trimming took 3 bases from V and 5 from J; bases not matched to a gene: 5. The CDR3 consists of 14 residues. CDR3 sequence (DNA): TGCGCCAGCAGCTCGACAGGGGTGCGAGATACGCAGTATTTT. Translating it yields CASSSTGVRDTQYF.

This CDR3 is CASSPRGGNTDTQYF. The CDR3, as DNA: TGTGCCAGCAGCCCCCGGGGTGGCAACACAGATACGCAGTATTTT. The chain links TRBV9 to TRBJ2-3; a possible D gene is TRBD2 (5 bases). The CDR3 length is 15 residues. Per germline, CDR1 SGDLS and CDR2 YYNGEE. V was clipped by 4 bases and J by 2 bases, with 14 bases between them.

V gene TRBV4-2 combines with J gene TRBJ2-3, with TRBD2 matching over 10 bases. Germline CDR1 reads LGHNA; CDR2 reads YNFKEQ. The V gene end was trimmed by 0 bases and the J gene end by 1 base; junction bases not matched to a gene: 4. The CDR3 contains 17 residues. CDR3 residues: CASSQDLGTSGTDTQYF. DNA of the CDR3: TGTGCCAGCAGCCAAGATCTCGGGACTAGCGGCACAGATACGCAGTATTTT.

This chain links TRBV12-5 with TRBJ1-4; D not certain. This CDR3 is 12 amino acids long. Germline assignment: CDR1 LGHNT and CDR2 FRNRAP. The germline V and J ends were trimmed by 1 base and 10 bases, with 7 bases remaining between them. In nucleotides, the CDR3 is TGTGCTAGTGGTTTGGACAACAGAAAACTGTTTTTT. Translation: CASGLDNRKLFF. Together with reference TRBV12-5 and TRBJ1-4, the CDR3 gives the full variable domain: DARVTQTPRHKVTEMGQEVTMRCQPILGHNTVFWYRQTMMQGLELLAYFRNRAPLDDSGMPKDRFSAEMPDATLATLKIQPSEPRDSAVYFCASGLDNRKLFFGSGTQLSVL.

The chain uses TRBV2 and TRBJ2-1; 13 bases fit TRBD2. V was clipped by 6 bases and J by 7 bases; unmatched bases: 6. This CDR3 is 15 amino acids long. Per germline, CDR1 SNHLY and CDR2 FYNNEI. The CDR3 reads CASREGLAGNNEQFF. CDR3 nucleotide sequence: TGTGCCAGCAGAGAGGGACTAGCGGGAAATAATGAGCAGTTCTTC. Full variable domain (missing parts from reference TRBV2 and TRBJ2-1): EPEVTQTPSHQVTQMGQEVILRCVPISNHLYFYWYRQILGQKVEFLVSFYNNEISEKSEIFDDQFSVERPDGSNFTLKIRSTKLEDSAMYFCASREGLAGNNEQFFGPGTRLTVL.

The V and J genes are TRBV7-2 and TRBJ1-1; no clear D. Trimming left V 1 base short and J 6 bases short, with 6 bases between. Germline CDR1 reads SGHTA; CDR2 reads FQGNSA. This CDR3 has 12 residues. Written as DNA, the CDR3 is TGTGCCAGCAGCTTAGTCAGGCCTGAAGCTTTCTTT. It specifies CASSLVRPEAFF.

V gene TRBV7-9 combines with J gene TRBJ1-3, with a tentative D call TRBD1 (5 bases). CDR3 length: 16 amino acids. V gave up 2 bases and J gave up 0 bases, with 11 bases separating them. Germline values: CDR1 SEHNR, CDR2 FQNEAQ (reference sequence). The CDR3 protein is CASSLPTDTSGNTIYF. CDR3 sequence (DNA): TGTGCCAGCAGCTTACCCACGGACACCTCTGGAAACACCATATATTTT. Full variable domain (missing parts from reference TRBV7-9 and TRBJ1-3): DTGVSQNPRHKITKRGQNVTFRCDPISEHNRLYWYRQTLGQGPEFLTYFQNEAQLEKSRLLSDRFSAERPKGSFSTLEIQRTEQGDSAMYLCASSLPTDTSGNTIYFGEGSWLTVV.